This T cell receptor beta chain appears in the sequencing data of a study of beta chain features in type 1 diabetes. Whole-study results and caveats: Patients' naive, central memory and regulatory TCRB repertoires appeared more alike than those of healthy donors.

A remark on this clone: The antigen remains unidentified.

The investigators reverse transcribed all of the isolated RNA, so they sequenced expressed TCRB transcripts. Some clones are missing from TCRdb's copy, which holds only in-frame ones; the method was immunoSEQ multiplex PCR. The table has about 450,000 clones, 10% to 12% seen once. Over 95% purity was reached by all sorted populations. The CDR3 loop spans 13 amino acids. CDR1 is LNHDA, CDR2 SQIVND, per germline (reference sequence). V shed 6 bases, J shed 0 bases, and the junction held 1 base outside the gene matches. This chain joins TRBV19 and TRBJ1-2; 7 bases match TRBD1. The sample was naive CD4+ T cells from blood. The origin of this receptor is a woman aged 18-29 years in good health. The CDR3 sequence is CASRGQTNYGYTF. CDR3 bases: TGTGCCAGTAGGGGACAGACTAACTATGGCTACACCTTC.